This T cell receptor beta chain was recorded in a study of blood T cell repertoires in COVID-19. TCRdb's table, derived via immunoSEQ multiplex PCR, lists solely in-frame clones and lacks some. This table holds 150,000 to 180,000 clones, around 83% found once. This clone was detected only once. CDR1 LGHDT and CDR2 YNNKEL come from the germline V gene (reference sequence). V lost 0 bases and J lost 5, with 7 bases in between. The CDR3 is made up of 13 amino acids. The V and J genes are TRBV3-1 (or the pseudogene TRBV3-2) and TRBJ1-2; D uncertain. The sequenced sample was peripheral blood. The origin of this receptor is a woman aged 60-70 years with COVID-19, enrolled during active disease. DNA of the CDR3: TGTGCCAGCAGCCAAGAGCCCGGTTATGGCTACACCTTC. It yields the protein CASSQEPGYGYTF.